The clone carrying this TCR beta chain has at least ten counts. Its antigen is unidentified. TCR cDNA molecules each had a unique molecular identifier. TCRdb reprocessed the 5' RACE reads via MiXCR and lists one record per CDR3 protein. The sample has over 25,000 distinct CDR3 sequences, under 8.5% seen once. The CDR3 is 16 residues long. CDR1 SGHTA and CDR2 FQGNSA come from the germline V gene. Trimming removed 5 bases from V and 9 bases from J, with 23 bases in between. The source of the sample is a study of spatial heterogeneity in lung cancer. Whole-study context: Each time, sequencing found more beta-chain sequences than alpha-chain sequences. A unique TCR and UMI combination showed up more than ten times in raw reads, on average.

Time point noted: sample taken at primary tumor resection. Study-level findings and limits: How many expanded intratumoral alpha and beta TCRs were present tracked the tumor mutation count, which was a count of nonsynonymous mutations.

This sequence joins TRBV7-2 and TRBJ2-4; tentatively, D is TRBD1 (6 bases). The sequencing here drew on lung tumor tissue, taken at surgery. This sequence originates from a male donor with early-stage non-small cell lung cancer. CDR3 nucleotide sequence: TGTGCCAGCAGCCTTGAGCAGGGGACGGCCCAAGGCATTCAGTACTTC. Translating it yields CASSLEQGTAQGIQYF.